These T cell receptor beta chains were read from a single sample in a study of CD8 T cells in Susac syndrome. Via MiXCR, TCRdb re-called the immunoSEQ multiplex PCR reads, giving one row per CDR3 protein. The sample has under 200,000 distinct CDR3 sequences; approximately 94% are singletons. Sequencing used CD4+ T cells from PBMCs. These receptors originate from a human donor with Susac syndrome. Each CDR3 is given with its conserved first and last residue. The order of the fields is J gene, V gene, CDR3 protein.

>TRBJ1-1|TRBV12-3/TRBV12-4
CASNGQVNTEAFF
>TRBJ1-5|TRBV30
CAWRATGGGQPQHF
>TRBJ2-5|TRBV4-3
CASSQEVGTGLGETQYF
>TRBJ1-1|TRBV12-3/TRBV12-4
CASSLLGVTEAFF
>TRBJ1-2|TRBV20-1
CSARDFGGDYGYTF
>TRBJ2-1|TRBV30
CAWSGDRNYNEQFF
>TRBJ2-1|TRBV20-1
CSADGTSVYNEQFF
>TRBJ2-4|TRBV20-1
CSAEDRLAKNIQYF
>TRBJ1-3|TRBV7-9
CASSPLRLAGNTIYF
>TRBJ2-7|TRBV18
CASSPKGTVNYEQYF
>TRBJ1-3|TRBV12-3/TRBV12-4
CASSSQVYSGNTIYF
>TRBJ1-3|TRBV25-1
CASRDDRNSGNTIYF
>TRBJ1-3|TRBV7-9
CASSRTSPAGGNTIYF
>TRBJ1-1|TRBV12-3/TRBV12-4
CASTTAGTGEEAFF
>TRBJ1-1|TRBV20-1
CSARNSPNTEAFF
>TRBJ1-5|TRBV19
CASRSGRLDQPQHF
>TRBJ2-1|TRBV20-1
CSAREPGGTYNEQFF
>TRBJ1-1|TRBV29-1
CSVDRGNTEAFF
>TRBJ1-4|TRBV27
CASRNRATNEKLFF
>TRBJ1-1|TRBV30
CAYVNGAKNTEAFF
>TRBJ1-2|TRBV6-5
CASSSNRGYTF
>TRBJ1-3|TRBV14
CARQEGEGDGERAGNTIYF
>TRBJ2-2|TRBV20-1
CSARGAGDTGELFF
>TRBJ2-5|TRBV6-1
CASSEMGGGRQETQYF
>TRBJ2-3|TRBV7-3
CASSILTSGGTDTQYF
>TRBJ1-6|TRBV30
CAWGLGAAGTPLHF
>TRBJ2-7|TRBV6-5
CASSLIGGGPQEQYF
>TRBJ2-5|TRBV5-6
CASSLAGPGQETQYF
>TRBJ1-3|TRBV30
CAWSSDNYSGNTIYF
>TRBJ2-5|TRBV5-1
CASSLGIQGWAKETQYF